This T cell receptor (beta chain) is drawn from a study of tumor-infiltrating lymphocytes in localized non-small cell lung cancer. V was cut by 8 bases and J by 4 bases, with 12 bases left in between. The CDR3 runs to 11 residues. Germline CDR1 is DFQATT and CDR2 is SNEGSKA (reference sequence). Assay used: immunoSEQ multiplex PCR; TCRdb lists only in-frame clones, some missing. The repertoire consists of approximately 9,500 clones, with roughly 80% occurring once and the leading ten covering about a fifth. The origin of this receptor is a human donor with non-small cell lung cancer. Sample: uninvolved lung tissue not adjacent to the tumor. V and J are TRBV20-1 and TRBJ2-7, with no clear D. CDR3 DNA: TGCAGTCCGTCTGTTCCTTACGAGCAGTACTTC. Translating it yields CSPSVPYEQYF.